Below, one TCR beta chain is given with its context. The antigen is not known. TCRdb called the 5' RACE reads again in MiXCR, with one record for every CDR3 protein. The table records about 250,000 distinct CDR3 sequences, 15% to 17% of them present only once. V trimming: 0 bases; J trimming: 4 bases; junction bases outside the gene matches: 8. The germline CDR1 and CDR2 sequences are LGHNA and YNFKEQ. This CDR3 is 16 amino acids long. The data were taken from a study of T-cell memory formation after mild COVID-19. Points from the study as a whole: Clones shrinking from day 15 to 85 showed even CD4/CD8 mixes; later expanders tilted CD4+. Pre-infection memory contained some responding clones, which suggested that cross-reactive memory had joined. The CD4+ clones that contracted clustered mainly within CM and EM, and the CD8+ clones concentrated in EMRA. There was no confirmation that second-wave clones peaking on day 37 were SARS-CoV-2 specific.

This chain links TRBV4-2 with TRBJ2-5, with 7 nucleotides matching TRBD1. The clonotype was recovered from an adult woman who had mild COVID-19 (a few samples of this study predate the infection). Cell type and time point are not known. Sequencing was carried out using PBMCs or a T cell subset sorted from them (not recorded which). For the CDR3, the DNA is TGTGCCAGCAGCCAAGATCGGAGAGGGGGCCGAGAGACCCAGTACTTC. Amino acids: CASSQDRRGGRETQYF.